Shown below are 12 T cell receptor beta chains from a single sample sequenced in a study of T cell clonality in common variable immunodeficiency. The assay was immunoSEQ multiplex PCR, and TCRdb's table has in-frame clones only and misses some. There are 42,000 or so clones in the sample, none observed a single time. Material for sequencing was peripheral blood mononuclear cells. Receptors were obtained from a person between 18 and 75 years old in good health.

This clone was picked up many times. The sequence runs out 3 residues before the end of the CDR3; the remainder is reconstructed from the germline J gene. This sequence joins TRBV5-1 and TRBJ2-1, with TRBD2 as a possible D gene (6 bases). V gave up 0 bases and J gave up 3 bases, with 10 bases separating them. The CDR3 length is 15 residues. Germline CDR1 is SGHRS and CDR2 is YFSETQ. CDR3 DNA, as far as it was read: TGCGCCAGCAGCTTGGGGCTAGCGATCTACAATGAG. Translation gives CASSLGLAIYNE. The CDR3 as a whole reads CASSLGLAIYNEQFF.

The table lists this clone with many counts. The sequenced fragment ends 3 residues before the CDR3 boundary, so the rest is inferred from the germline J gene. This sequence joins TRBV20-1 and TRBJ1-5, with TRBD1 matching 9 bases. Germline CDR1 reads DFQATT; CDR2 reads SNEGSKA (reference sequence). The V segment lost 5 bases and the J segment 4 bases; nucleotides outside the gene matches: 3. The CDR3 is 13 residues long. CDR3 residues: CSAGTGLNQPQHF. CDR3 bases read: TGCAGTGCTGGGACAGGGCTGAATCAGCCC.

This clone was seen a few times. This chain's CDR3 is CASSLGPTSEQYF. The sequenced part of the CDR3 DNA is TGTGCCAGCAGCTTAGGGCCGACAAGCGAG. The V gene is TRBV7-6, the J gene TRBJ2-7; D remains unclear. The read gets to within 3 residues of the CDR3 end, and the germline J gene fills in the rest. CDR3 length equals 13 residues. Trimming removed 1 base at V and 6 bases at J, with 10 bases between. Looked up from germline, CDR1 is SGHVS and CDR2 is FNYEAQ.

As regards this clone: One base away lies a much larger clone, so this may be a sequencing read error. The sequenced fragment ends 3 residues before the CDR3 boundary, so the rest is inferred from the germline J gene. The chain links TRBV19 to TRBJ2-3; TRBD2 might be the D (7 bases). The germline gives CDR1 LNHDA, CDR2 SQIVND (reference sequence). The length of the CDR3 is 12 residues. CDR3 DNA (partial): TGTGCCAGCAGAGGGGGGGTAGAGACG. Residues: CASRGGVET. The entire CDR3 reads CASRGGVETQYF.

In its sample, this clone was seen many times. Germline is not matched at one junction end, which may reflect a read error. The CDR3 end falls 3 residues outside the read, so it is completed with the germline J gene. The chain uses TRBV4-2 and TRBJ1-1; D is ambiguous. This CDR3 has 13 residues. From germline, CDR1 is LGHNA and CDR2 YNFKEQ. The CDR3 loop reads CASSQGPRTEAFF. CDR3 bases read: TGCGCCAGCAGCCAAGGTCCCAGGACTGAA.

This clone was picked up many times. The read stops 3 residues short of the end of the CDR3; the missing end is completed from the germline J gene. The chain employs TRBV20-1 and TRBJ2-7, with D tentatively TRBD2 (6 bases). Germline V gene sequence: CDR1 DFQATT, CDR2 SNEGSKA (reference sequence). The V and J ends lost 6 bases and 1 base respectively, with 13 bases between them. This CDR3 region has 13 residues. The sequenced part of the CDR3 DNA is TGCAGTGCCCGCGGCGGGAAATCCTACGAG. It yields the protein CSARGGKSYE. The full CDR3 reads CSARGGKSYEQYF.

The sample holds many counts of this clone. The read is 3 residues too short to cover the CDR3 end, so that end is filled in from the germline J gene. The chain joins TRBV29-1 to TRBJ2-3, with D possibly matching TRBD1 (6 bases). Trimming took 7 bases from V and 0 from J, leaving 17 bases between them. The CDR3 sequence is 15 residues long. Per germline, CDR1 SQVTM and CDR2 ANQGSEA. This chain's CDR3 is CSALDSGASTDTQYF. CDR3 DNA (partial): TGCAGCGCCCTGGACAGTGGGGCTAGCACAGATACG.

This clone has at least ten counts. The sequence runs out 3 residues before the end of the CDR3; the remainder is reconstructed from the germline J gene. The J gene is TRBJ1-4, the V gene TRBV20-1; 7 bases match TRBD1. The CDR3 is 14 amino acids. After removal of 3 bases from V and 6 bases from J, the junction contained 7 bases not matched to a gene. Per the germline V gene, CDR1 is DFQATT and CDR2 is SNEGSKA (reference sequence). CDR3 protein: CSARRDSDDEKLFF. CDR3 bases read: TGCAGTGCTAGGAGGGACAGCGACGATGAAAAA.

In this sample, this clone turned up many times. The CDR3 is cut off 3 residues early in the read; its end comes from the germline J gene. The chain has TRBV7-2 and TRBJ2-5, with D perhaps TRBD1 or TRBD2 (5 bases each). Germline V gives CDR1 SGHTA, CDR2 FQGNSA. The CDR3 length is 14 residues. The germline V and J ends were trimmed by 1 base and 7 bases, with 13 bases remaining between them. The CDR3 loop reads CASSLEGVGGTQYF. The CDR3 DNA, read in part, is TGTGCCAGCAGCTTAGAAGGGGTTGGAGGGACC.

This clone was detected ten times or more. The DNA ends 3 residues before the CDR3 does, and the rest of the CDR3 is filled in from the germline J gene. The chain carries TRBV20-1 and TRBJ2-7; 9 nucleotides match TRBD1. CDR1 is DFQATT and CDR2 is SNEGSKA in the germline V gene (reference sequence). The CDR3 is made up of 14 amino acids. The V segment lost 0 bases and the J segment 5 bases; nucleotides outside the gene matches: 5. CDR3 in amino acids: CSARDRQGVHEQYF. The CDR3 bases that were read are TGCAGTGCTAGAGATAGACAGGGGGTCCACGAG.

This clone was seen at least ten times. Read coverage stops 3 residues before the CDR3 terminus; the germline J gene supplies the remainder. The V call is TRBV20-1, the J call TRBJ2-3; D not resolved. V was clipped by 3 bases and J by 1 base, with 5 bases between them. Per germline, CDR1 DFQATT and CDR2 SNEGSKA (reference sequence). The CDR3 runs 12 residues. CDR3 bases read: TGCAGTGCTAGGACTGGCACAGATACG. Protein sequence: CSARTGTDT. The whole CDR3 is CSARTGTDTQYF.

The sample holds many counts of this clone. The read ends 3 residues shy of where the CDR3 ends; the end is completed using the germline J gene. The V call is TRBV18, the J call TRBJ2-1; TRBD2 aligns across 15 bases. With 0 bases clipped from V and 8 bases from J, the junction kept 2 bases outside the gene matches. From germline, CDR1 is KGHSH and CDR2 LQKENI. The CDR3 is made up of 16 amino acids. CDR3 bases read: TGTGCCAGCTCACCACCGCGGACTAGCGGGAGGGATGAG. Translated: CASSPPRTSGRDE. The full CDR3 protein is CASSPPRTSGRDEQFF.